This section outlines one T cell receptor beta chain sequence together with its context. The entry originates in a study of blood T cell repertoires in COVID-19. From germline, CDR1 is MGHRA and CDR2 YSYEKL. The ends lost 1 base at V and 5 bases at J; junction bases unmatched: 15. The CDR3 runs 18 residues. Profiled with immunoSEQ multiplex PCR; TCRdb holds only in-frame clones, not every one. This table has roughly 220,000 clones, over 80% appearing once. This sequence originates from a woman aged 40 to 50 who had recovered from COVID-19. What was sequenced was PBMCs or T cells enriched from blood (not recorded which). This chain joins TRBV4-1 and TRBJ2-7, with TRBD2 matching 9 bases. CDR3 nucleotides: TGCGCCAGCAGCCAAGCCCGGAGGGGTAGCGGGAGACCTCACGAGCAGTACTTC. It codes for CASSQARRGSGRPHEQYF.